What follows are 9 T cell receptor beta chains derived from one specimen sequenced in a study of shared clonotypes between healthy human individuals (dated by TCRdb to between 2020 and 2021). Library preparation employed the immunoSEQ multiplex PCR assay. TCRdb's version of the immuneACCESS table is confined to in-frame rearrangements and falls short of the full clone set. An unresolved V gene accounts for under half of the shortfall where checked; the remainder is of unknown origin. The sample table lists about 2.5 million clones, less than 95% of them with a count of one. About 0.36% of the sample rests with the top ten. Material for sequencing was naive CD4+ T cells from PBMCs. The intended sense of this specimen's cell subset or site label: CD45RA+ positively selected. The source of these receptors is a man younger than 35 in good health. Some clones in this sample may be carry-over from other donors' samples.

The chain combines TRBV4-1 with TRBJ1-5, with D hard to call. V lost 4 bases, J lost 2 bases, and 18 bases lay in between. Looked up from germline, CDR1 is MGHRA and CDR2 is YSYEKL. The CDR3 has 17 residues. DNA of the CDR3: TGCGCCAGCAGCCGGAGCGTGGAATTGTTTGGCAATCAGCCCCAGCATTTT. It yields the protein CASSRSVELFGNQPQHF.

CDR3 amino acids: CASSPIGLYGSGELFF. For the CDR3, the DNA is TGTGCCAGCAGCCCTATTGGGCTCTACGGTTCCGGGGAGCTGTTTTTT. The chain joins TRBV7-3 to TRBJ2-2; D call uncertain. Germline V gene sequence: CDR1 SGHTA, CDR2 FQGTGA. The V gene lost 5 bases and the J gene lost 6 bases, with 19 bases spanning the gap. The CDR3 extends over 16 amino acids.

The rearrangement uses TRBV29-1 and TRBJ1-5; D remains ambiguous. The CDR3 loop spans 12 amino acids. V lost 5 bases and J lost 9, with 14 bases in between. Germline values: CDR1 SQVTM, CDR2 ANQGSEA. DNA for the CDR3: TGCAGCGTTAGAACAGCCGACTCGCCCCAGCATTTT. This sequence encodes CSVRTADSPQHF. Drawing the rest from reference TRBV29-1 and TRBJ1-5, the complete variable domain is SAVISQKPSRDICQRGTSLTIQCQVDSQVTMMFWYRQQPGQSLTLIATANQGSEATYESGFVIDKFPISRPNLTFSTLTVSNMSPEDSSIYLCSVRTADSPQHFGDGTRLSIL.

This chain uses TRBV5-1 with TRBJ2-1; TRBD2 aligns across 13 bases. The CDR3 contains 15 residues. The germline V gene has CDR1 SGHRS and CDR2 YFSETQ. J was trimmed by 9 bases and V by 5 bases; bases with no gene match: 8. CDR3 loop: CASSKLAGGPGEQFF. In DNA form, the CDR3 reads TGCGCCAGCAGTAAACTAGCGGGAGGGCCGGGTGAGCAGTTCTTC. The variable domain in full, completed from reference TRBV5-1 and TRBJ2-1, reads KAGVTQTPRYLIKTRGQQVTLSCSPISGHRSVSWYQQTPGQGLQFLFEYFSETQRNKGNFPGRFSGRQFSNSRSEMNVSTLELGDSALYLCASSKLAGGPGEQFFGPGTRLTVL.

The CDR3 is CASSSLAPLGETQYF. DNA for the CDR3: TGCGCCAGCAGCTCACTAGCGCCCCTGGGAGAGACCCAGTACTTC. The V gene is TRBV5-1, the J gene TRBJ2-5; 7 nucleotides agree with TRBD2. Trimming cost V 3 bases and J 4 bases; bases outside gene matches: 9. The CDR3 runs 15 residues. CDR1 SGHRS and CDR2 YFSETQ come from the germline V gene.

For the CDR3, the DNA is TGTGCCAGCAGCTCCTTGTTAGCTAACTATGGCTACACCTTC. Its protein product is CASSSLLANYGYTF. V usage is TRBV7-8 and J usage is TRBJ1-2, with D unclear. The length of the CDR3 is 14 residues. CDR1 is SGHVS and CDR2 is FQNEAQ in the germline V gene. V dropped 4 bases and J dropped 0 bases, with 9 bases sitting between them.

Note on this clone: Other DNA sequences in the same sample also yield this CDR3. The chain carries TRBV7-3 and TRBJ1-2; 7 bases agree with TRBD1. The CDR3 runs 13 residues. Germline V lookup: CDR1 SGHTA, CDR2 FQGTGA. V was pared by 5 bases and J by 2 bases, with 2 bases of the junction left unmatched. CDR3 residues: CASSPTGNYGYTF. CDR3 DNA: TGTGCCAGCAGCCCGACAGGGAACTATGGCTACACCTTC.

As for this clone: The sample carries other DNA sequences with the same CDR3. This rearrangement joins TRBV5-1 to TRBJ1-1; 8 bases fit TRBD1. The ends lost 0 bases at V and 1 base at J; junction bases unmatched: 5. CDR1 SGHRS and CDR2 YFSETQ come from the germline V gene. This CDR3 is 16 amino acids long. The CDR3 reads CASSLDGTGPNTEAFF. CDR3 nucleotide sequence: TGCGCCAGCAGCTTGGACGGGACAGGACCGAACACTGAAGCTTTCTTT.

This chain uses TRBV29-1 with TRBJ1-1, with 8 bases that match TRBD1. The CDR3 is made up of 14 amino acids. The V segment lost 7 bases and the J segment 5 bases; nucleotides outside the gene matches: 12. CDR1 and CDR2 (germline): SQVTM, ANQGSEA. The CDR3 here is CSAGGRGLGTEAFF. CDR3 in DNA: TGCAGCGCTGGAGGCAGGGGGCTAGGAACTGAAGCTTTCTTT.